This TCR beta chain was identified during a study of a mutant IDH1 vaccine in newly diagnosed glioma (dated by TCRdb to about 2021). Background on the whole study: Eight vaccinations were administered to patients in weeks 1, 3, 5, 7, 11, 15, 19 and 23, corresponding to visits V03 through V10. Vaccination started 4-6 weeks after radiotherapy alone, or was given together with temozolomide cycles in the groups whose treatment included chemotherapy. The roughly 30 treated patients were approximately 60% male and 37.5% female, with a mean age of about 43 years. Prior to enrollment, standard therapy consisting of radiotherapy alone, temozolomide alone, or radiochemotherapy with temozolomide had been administered to patients, with the combination being received by most patients. Six visits were used for peripheral blood collection: V03 (baseline), V05, V07, V10, V12 and V13. Longitudinal TCRB deep sequencing was performed for roughly 27 treated patients wherever samples were available for exploratory analyses.

General study outcomes and caveats: Selection of PBMC samples for TCRB deep sequencing was based on availability. Vaccine-induced immune responses across multiple MHC alleles were detected in approximately 93% of patients. No apparent relationship was observed between pseudoprogression and alterations in the top peripheral T cell clonotypes detected by TCRB sequencing. According to the authors, sample limitations meant that analyses of patient blood samples could not be reproduced.

Per the germline V gene, SGHRS is the CDR1 and YFSETQ is the CDR2. There are 17 amino acids in the CDR3, from cysteine to phenylalanine inclusive. The kept DNA is CDR3 alone, 51 bases in frame from the first base. The junction carries 18 bases between V and J, which are trimmed by 0 bases and 4 bases respectively. The protocol used for the library was the immunoSEQ multiplex PCR assay. The hsTCRB Kit was used according to the manufacturer's protocol to amplify rearranged TCR beta chain sequences. Sequencing of TCRB libraries was carried out on an Illumina MiSeq. The authors' analysis ran thus. The kit vendor's proprietary platform handled demultiplexing, trimming and gene mapping. TCRdb holds this immuneACCESS table with in-frame rearrangements only. Some clones are missing; in checked studies, unresolved V genes explain under half, and the rest has no known cause. V and J calls and clone size follow that table, whereas D and trimming were derived from the DNA. The sample data list around 51,000 clones, and around 80% of these were observed just once. Under 2% of the sample belongs to the ten largest clones.

The time point label on this specimen signifies: week 5, during vaccination. Each vaccine dose was 300 ug of a 20-mer mutant IDH1 peptide in Montanide, given subcutaneously with topical imiquimod. All donors had newly diagnosed IDH1-mutant astrocytomas of WHO grade 3 or 4 that showed loss of nuclear ATRX. The samples were drawn from NOA16, a multicentre, single-arm, open-label phase I trial in Germany that tested a mutant IDH1 peptide vaccine in humans for the first time. Genomic DNA for TCRB sequencing was extracted from EDTA blood using the DNeasy Blood and Tissue Kit. Comments on this clone: The specificity of this receptor is unknown. Qualities for individual bases were not recorded, and no much larger clone is one base off.

The chain is assembled from TRBV5-1 and TRBJ2-3, with the D gene not clear enough to name. The TCR sequence derives from a woman in her thirties or forties with glioma. The specimen was PBMCs, collected from a glioma patient whose treatment included an IDH1 peptide vaccine. The DNA sequence is TGCGCCAGCAGCTTGGGGGATAACAGTGGTTGGGCAGATACGCAGTATTTT. This codes for CASSLGDNSGWADTQYF.